Listed below are T cell receptor beta chains from one sample, sequenced in a study of T-cell memory formation after mild COVID-19. TCRdb ran MiXCR on the 5' RACE reads and lists one entry per CDR3 protein. The table has 250,000 or so distinct CDR3 sequences, approximately 9% seen once. The sequencing sample was made of PBMCs or a T cell subset sorted from them (not recorded which). The source is a man aged 18-30 years who had mild COVID-19 (a few samples of this study predate the infection). Cell type and time point are not known. Both conserved end residues are part of each CDR3.

j_call v_call cdr3_aa
TRBJ2-3 TRBV4-3 CASSQTGPGDTQYF
TRBJ1-2 TRBV3-1 CASTEGQGKVTGYTF
TRBJ1-2 TRBV29-1 CSVEDYGYTF
TRBJ2-3 TRBV20-1 CSASGGTDTQYF
TRBJ2-1 TRBV21-1 CASSKSKRDSLRFGEQFF
TRBJ1-1 TRBV5-4 CASSGAVSAGTEAFF
TRBJ2-1 TRBV29-1 CSSGAGGYNEQFF
TRBJ1-3 TRBV12-3/TRBV12-4 CASSLRASGVRNTIYF
TRBJ2-7 TRBV6-2/TRBV6-3 CASSWGGQYYEQYF
TRBJ2-5 TRBV29-1 CSAKVRGKETQYF
TRBJ1-1 TRBV7-2 CASTGGPDTEAFF
TRBJ2-3 TRBV11-2 CASSSTGGLTDTQYF
TRBJ2-6 TRBV6-2/TRBV6-3 CASKSGANVLTF
TRBJ2-5 TRBV4-3 CASSQEPGPGGTQYF
TRBJ2-3 TRBV5-1 CASSLTRTGLGTDTQYF
TRBJ2-2 TRBV5-1 CAGRLAANTGELFF
TRBJ2-3 TRBV5-6 CASSLTASGEDTQYF
TRBJ2-7 TRBV6-5 CASSFGTGRYEQYF
TRBJ2-1 TRBV6-5 CASSRTSGLSYNEQFF
TRBJ2-3 TRBV18 CASYPGASTDTQYF
TRBJ2-1 TRBV7-9 CASSIDWSSSYNEQFF
TRBJ1-2 TRBV7-2 CASSLGLTAGHGYTF
TRBJ2-5 TRBV20-1 CSASHRATETQYF